The 8 T cell receptor beta chains below all came from one sample that was sequenced in a study of cytotoxic CD8 clonotypes in ibrutinib-treated CLL. Profiled with immunoSEQ multiplex PCR; TCRdb holds only in-frame clones, not every one. This table has roughly 160,000 clones, approximately 84% appearing once. Specimen: PBMCs, collected after 24 months of ibrutinib treatment. Every receptor here comes from a human donor with chronic lymphocytic leukemia.

The chain recombines TRBV7-9 with TRBJ2-3; D is ambiguous. There are 10 residues in the CDR3. Germline values: CDR1 SEHNR, CDR2 FQNEAQ (reference sequence). The CDR3 spells CVGISDTQYF. Here the CDR3 DNA reads TGTGTGGGGATTTCGGATACGCAGTATTTT.

The chain is built from TRBV6-6 and TRBJ2-3, with a weak D call TRBD2 (6 bases). This CDR3 contains 14 residues. V was shortened by 6 bases and J by 1 base, with 11 bases between the two germline ends. Germline CDR1 is MNHNY and CDR2 is SVGAGI (reference sequence). The CDR3 coding sequence is TGTGCCAGCAGCCCGGGACTGCGCACAGATACGCAGTATTTT. It is translated as CASSPGLRTDTQYF.

The chain uses TRBV18 and TRBJ1-2, with D maybe TRBD1 (5 bases). V gave up 3 bases and J gave up 4 bases, with 12 bases separating them. The CDR3 covers 14 residues. CDR1 is KGHSH and CDR2 is LQKENI in the germline V gene. CDR3 sequence: CASSPAGGTYGYTF. The CDR3 DNA is TGTGCCAGCTCACCGGCGGGGGGTACCTATGGCTACACCTTC.

The rearrangement joins TRBV7-6 to TRBJ2-3; D perhaps matches TRBD2 (7 bases). Trimming left V 5 bases short and J 6 bases short, with 18 bases between. The germline V gene encodes CDR1 SGHVS and CDR2 FNYEAQ. The CDR3 consists of 15 residues. CDR3 coding DNA: TGTGCCAGCAGCCACGCGGGCGGGGGCGCGGATACGCAGTATTTT. Its protein is CASSHAGGGADTQYF.

The table lists this clone with a count of one. The V and J genes are TRBV4-3 and TRBJ2-7; 10 nucleotides match TRBD1. This CDR3 has 15 amino acids. V dropped 4 bases and J dropped 5; count of bases not matched to a gene: 8. CDR1 and CDR2 from the germline V gene are LGHNA and YSLEER. The CDR3 DNA sequence: TGCGCCAGCAGCCCGGGGGACAGGGGTTTCCACGAGCAGTACTTC. The encoded protein is CASSPGDRGFHEQYF.

J is TRBJ1-5 and V is TRBV21-1. TRBV21-1 counts as a pseudogene. This CDR3 spans 15 amino acids. The CDR3 nucleotides read TGTGCCAGCAGCAAAGGTAGGAGGGCGGATCAGCCCCAGCATTTT. This sequence encodes CASSKGRRADQPQHF.

The chain carries TRBV27 and TRBJ2-2; TRBD1 matches at 9 bases. The germline V gene encodes CDR1 MNHEY and CDR2 SMNVEV (reference sequence). V shed 5 bases, J shed 0 bases, and the junction held 4 bases outside the gene matches. This CDR3 has 16 amino acids. The CDR3 reads CASSPWTGANTGELFF. The CDR3 DNA reads as TGTGCCAGCAGTCCGTGGACAGGGGCGAACACCGGGGAGCTGTTTTTT.

The chain links TRBV11-2 to TRBJ2-3, with 8 bases fitting TRBD2. The junction had 6 bases not matched to a gene; V was cut back by 6 bases and J by 1 base. CDR3 length: 15 amino acids. Germline CDR1 and CDR2: SGHAT and FQNNGV. This CDR3 is CASRRGSGGTDTQYF. In DNA form, the CDR3 reads TGTGCCAGCAGGCGGGGTAGCGGGGGCACAGATACGCAGTATTTT. The variable domain in full, completed from reference TRBV11-2 and TRBJ2-3, reads EAGVAQSPRYKIIEKRQSVAFWCNPISGHATLYWYQQILGQGPKLLIQFQNNGVVDDSQLPKDRFSAERLKGVDSTLKIQPAKLEDSAVYLCASRRGSGGTDTQYFGPGTRLTVL.